One and the same sample provided the 13 T cell receptor beta chains below, sequenced in a study of blood T cell repertoires in COVID-19. Assay: immunoSEQ multiplex PCR; the TCRdb copy retains only in-frame clones and omits some. The sample lists 120,000 or so clones, around 89% occurring once. The sequencing input was peripheral blood. The receptors stem from a human donor in a cohort sampled during active COVID-19.

The V call is TRBV28, the J call TRBJ1-5; possible D gene TRBD1, 6 bases. The CDR3 runs to 14 residues. The germline V gene has CDR1 MDHEN and CDR2 SYDVKM. V was clipped by 4 bases and J by 11 bases, with 18 bases between them. The CDR3 sequence: CASSYGTPGPAQHF. The CDR3 nucleotides read TGTGCCAGCAGTTACGGGACACCAGGTCCGGCCCAGCATTTT.

V usage is TRBV3-1 (or the pseudogene TRBV3-2) and J usage is TRBJ1-2; perhaps TRBD1 as D (5 bases). Germline V gives CDR1 LGHDT, CDR2 YNNKEL (reference sequence). This CDR3 is built from 14 residues. The V and J ends lost 1 base and 6 bases respectively, with 12 bases between them. The CDR3 sequence is CASSQAMGGHGYTF. The CDR3 DNA reads TGTGCCAGCAGCCAAGCTATGGGGGGACATGGCTACACCTTC.

The chain recombines TRBV25-1 with TRBJ2-3, with 10 bases that match TRBD2. CDR3 length equals 14 residues. The J segment lost 6 bases and the V segment lost 8 bases, leaving 8 bases of the junction unmatched. Germline CDR1 reads MGHDK; CDR2 reads SYGVNS. CDR3 region: CASRGLASGDTQYF. CDR3 nucleotides: TGTGCCAGCCGGGGACTAGCGTCGGGGGATACGCAGTATTTT.

J is TRBJ2-3 and V is TRBV21-1; the listed D gene, TRBD2, was not tested against the DNA. TRBV21-1 is marked as a pseudogene. This CDR3 contains 18 residues. This chain's CDR3 is CASSKRETSGRRADTQYF. The DNA of the CDR3 is TGTGCCAGCAGCAAACGGGAGACTAGCGGGAGGAGGGCAGATACGCAGTATTTT.

This chain connects TRBV11-2 to TRBJ2-7; 12 bases align to TRBD2. This CDR3 has 16 residues. CDR1 is SGHAT, CDR2 FQNNGV, per germline. V gave up 2 bases and J gave up 4 bases; unmatched junction bases: 6. As DNA, the CDR3 is TGTGCCAGCAGCTTACTAGCGGGAGGGCCGGTGTACGAGCAGTACTTC. It translates to CASSLLAGGPVYEQYF.

The chain combines TRBV21-1 with TRBJ2-2; the D call of TRBD1 is as the table states it, not checked on the DNA. TRBV21-1 is an annotated pseudogene. CDR3 length equals 18 residues. CDR3 in amino acids: CASSKAGAGTVNTGELFF. CDR3 in DNA: TGTGCCAGCAGCAAAGCGGGCGCCGGGACAGTTAACACCGGGGAGCTGTTTTTT.

This clone appeared a single time. This chain joins TRBV30 and TRBJ2-7; the match to TRBD1 covers 8 bases. V shed 2 bases, J shed 3 bases, and the junction held 6 bases outside the gene matches. CDR3 size: 14 residues. Germline loops: CDR1 GTSNPN, CDR2 SVGIG (reference sequence). The CDR3 bases are TGTGCCTGGAGTCCCGGGACAGGATACTACGAGCAGTACTTC. Translating gives CAWSPGTGYYEQYF.

This clone was seen more than once but under ten times. The chain couples TRBV6-6 to TRBJ1-3, with 11 bases lining up with TRBD1. This CDR3 is 15 amino acids long. In germline, CDR1 is MNHNY, CDR2 SVGAGI (reference sequence). Trimming at V came to 8 bases and at J to 6 bases, leaving 9 bases not matched to a gene. CDR3 region: CASSLGQGAKNTIYF. The CDR3 DNA sequence: TGTGCCAGCTCCTTAGGACAGGGGGCGAAAAACACCATATATTTT.

This chain uses TRBV6-5 with TRBJ1-6; 7 bases are shared with TRBD1. The germline gives CDR1 MNHEY, CDR2 SVGAGI. This CDR3 has 12 residues. The V segment lost 5 bases and the J segment 13 bases; nucleotides outside the gene matches: 5. CDR3 region: CASSQNRGPLHF. Written as DNA, the CDR3 is TGTGCCAGCAGTCAAAACAGGGGCCCCCTCCACTTT.

V is TRBV6-5 and J is TRBJ1-3; TRBD1 aligns across 8 bases. J gave up 4 bases and V 4 bases, and 9 bases lay outside the gene matches. The CDR3 covers 16 residues. Germline V gene sequence: CDR1 MNHEY, CDR2 SVGAGI. The CDR3 protein is CASSLRTGLEGNTIYF. The CDR3 DNA follows: TGTGCCAGCAGTTTACGGACAGGGCTGGAAGGAAACACCATATATTTT.

The chain joins TRBV28 to TRBJ2-1; tentative D call: TRBD1 (6 bases). CDR1 MDHEN and CDR2 SYDVKM come from the germline V gene. The germline V and J ends were trimmed by 6 bases and 0 bases, with 12 bases remaining between them. The CDR3 spans 15 residues. CDR3 DNA sequence: TGTGCCAGCAGGCCTACAGGGAGCTCCTACAATGAGCAGTTCTTC. Protein: CASRPTGSSYNEQFF.

The rearrangement links TRBV2 to TRBJ2-1; 13 bases fit TRBD2. Germline V CDR1 and CDR2: SNHLY, FYNNEI. The CDR3 loop spans 15 amino acids. After removal of 7 bases from V and 8 bases from J, the junction contained 8 bases not matched to a gene. CDR3 DNA sequence: TGTGCCAGCACCTACGGGACTAGCGGGATTCATGAGCAGTTCTTC. Protein sequence: CASTYGTSGIHEQFF. Full variable domain (missing parts from reference TRBV2 and TRBJ2-1): EPEVTQTPSHQVTQMGQEVILRCVPISNHLYFYWYRQILGQKVEFLVSFYNNEISEKSEIFDDQFSVERPDGSNFTLKIRSTKLEDSAMYFCASTYGTSGIHEQFFGPGTRLTVL.

CDR3 sequence reads: CASSLGVAGNTGELFF. The CDR3 nucleotides read TGTGCCAGCAGCTTGGGTGTAGCGGGAAACACCGGGGAGCTGTTTTTT. The chain recombines TRBV5-4 with TRBJ2-2; TRBD2 matches at 8 bases. This CDR3 is built from 16 residues. From germline, CDR1 is SGHNT and CDR2 YYREEE (reference sequence). V shed 0 bases, J shed 2 bases, and the junction held 3 bases outside the gene matches.